The rows below give T cell receptor beta chains drawn from one sample of a study of technical replicates of blood from a few donors. Data came from immunoSEQ multiplex PCR; TCRdb stores just in-frame clones and leaves some out. Among fewer than 80,000 clones, roughly 89% were seen once, and the ten largest hold 4.8%. The sequencing sample was made of PBMCs. The origin of the receptors is a human donor in good health. Some clones in this sample may be carry-over from other donors' samples. CDR3s leave out the opening cysteine and the closing phenylalanine or tryptophan.

v_gene	j_gene	len	CDR3aa
TRBV7-8	TRBJ2-5	16	ASSKTPGLAGGQETQY
TRBV27	TRBJ2-1	13	ASSLNPLLGVEQF
TRBV5-4	TRBJ2-7	12	ASSLGGGSYEQY
TRBV10-1	TRBJ2-7	12	ASSVASDSYEQY
TRBV18	TRBJ1-2	11	ASSPNINYGYT
TRBV30	TRBJ1-2	10	AWSAGGGGYT
TRBV19	TRBJ2-7	13	ASSVSGTGAYEQY
TRBV7-2	TRBJ2-2	13	ASRSGTSIGGELF
TRBV18	TRBJ1-1	14	ASSRGQGMGNTEAF
TRBV30	TRBJ2-5	13	AWSLVQGLGETQY
TRBV7-3	TRBJ2-6	16	ASSQGTPLGSGANVLT
TRBV2	TRBJ1-1	11	ASSGGGRAEAF
TRBV19	TRBJ2-1	13	ASSRSGTSLGEQF
TRBV30	TRBJ2-1	16	AWGNLDSGISLGNEQF
TRBV29-1	TRBJ2-3	10	SSRTSGNTQY
TRBV4-2	TRBJ1-2	17	ASSQLIFVRDRTDYGYT
TRBV11-2	TRBJ1-1	12	ASSAARQNTEAF
TRBV20-1	TRBJ2-5	6	KPPRRY
TRBV19	TRBJ2-1	12	ASSAAGAGAEQF
TRBV11-3	TRBJ2-1	10	ASSLDSNEQF
TRBV4-3	TRBJ2-4	13	ASSRTGTGNDIQY
TRBV18	TRBJ1-5	11	ASSPTGSQPQH
TRBV7-8	TRBJ2-3	13	ASSPGLARLDTQY
TRBV5-6	TRBJ2-7	9	ASSRRHEQY
TRBV29-1	TRBJ1-2	12	SVGTPGRNYGYT
TRBV10-3	TRBJ2-5	13	AISDPRGPGETQY
TRBV7-3	TRBJ2-5	14	ASSPGSGGWGETQY
TRBV5-1	TRBJ1-1	12	ASSLDTMNTEAF
TRBV30	TRBJ2-3	13	AWSVQLAATDTQY
TRBV2	TRBJ2-2	12	ATEDGTNTGELF
TRBV19	TRBJ1-1	11	ASSTPGDTEAF
TRBV10-3	TRBJ2-4	11	AIRGTSGTGVT
TRBV2	TRBJ1-1	13	ASSRQGMGNTEAF
TRBV19	TRBJ2-7	15	ASSIDPRRTTQLEQY
TRBV6-5	TRBJ1-6	13	ASSYSATANSPLH
TRBV6-4	TRBJ1-1	12	ARRRGRGATEAF
TRBV5-5	TRBJ1-5	14	ASSPTGDPSNQPQH
TRBV19	TRBJ1-5	13	ASSPQTGGGQPQH
TRBV29-1	TRBJ2-1	12	SVDTSGKYNEQF
TRBV4-2	TRBJ1-4	21	ASSQDIGMTGPNTHGANEKLF
TRBV4-2	TRBJ1-6	15	ASSPTGQSSYNSPLH
TRBV27	TRBJ2-5	10	ASTHPGWAQY
TRBV6-1	TRBJ2-2	12	ASSYGGETGELF
TRBV30	TRBJ2-1	9	AWSVRSEQF
TRBV6-5	TRBJ1-4	13	ASSHGLATNEKLF
TRBV19	TRBJ2-1	14	ASNRLAGAGNNEQF
TRBV4-1	TRBJ1-5	13	ASSPTRDSGQPQH
TRBV4-1	TRBJ2-7	13	ASSQEDRVLYEQY